One sample yielded the 13 T cell receptor beta chains listed below, sequenced in a study of spatial heterogeneity in lung cancer (dated by TCRdb to the late 2010s). Reading the label with the study, this specimen's time point is: sample taken at primary tumor resection. Library prep was done by 5' RACE. Reads for this sample came from a NextSeq 500. The raw public data were reprocessed by TCRdb itself: fastp quality trimming at Q25, MiXCR clonotype calling, in-frame beta chains only. When rows share a CDR3 protein, they turn into one entry using the most common DNA and genes. For this sample the table gives 20,000 to 25,000 distinct CDR3 sequences, of which less than 5% were detected only once. The top ten hold 9.9% of the sample. Their target antigens are unknown. What the research found in general, with its limitations: The number of expanded intratumoral alpha and beta TCRs correlated with the tumor nonsynonymous mutation count.

The sequences come from lung tumor tissue, collected at surgery. The receptors shown here come from a male donor with early-stage non-small cell lung cancer.

This clonotype was counted many times. The genes are TRBV11-1 and TRBJ1-1; D unclear. CDR1 and CDR2 (germline): SGHAT, FQDESV (reference sequence). This CDR3 is built from 13 residues. V lost 5 bases, J lost 1 base, and 8 bases lay in between. The chain's CDR3 is CASSLVTNTEAFF. The DNA for the CDR3 is TGTGCCAGCAGCCTGGTTACGAACACTGAAGCTTTCTTT.

This clonotype occurred many times. The J gene is TRBJ1-4, the V gene TRBV7-8; 10 bases line up with TRBD1. The CDR3 sequence is 12 residues long. Looked up from germline, CDR1 is SGHVS and CDR2 is FQNEAQ. With V trimmed by 8 bases and J by 11 bases, 5 bases remained unmatched. CDR3 protein: CASAGQGVKLFF. The CDR3, as DNA: TGTGCCAGCGCCGGACAGGGGGTGAAACTGTTTTTT.

This clonotype was observed at least ten times. The chain has TRBV29-1 and TRBJ1-1; maybe TRBD1 (5 bases). V was shortened by 7 bases and J by 8 bases, with 11 bases between the two germline ends. The CDR3 covers 10 residues. Per the germline V gene, CDR1 is SQVTM and CDR2 is ANQGSEA. The CDR3 here is CSAEGQEAFF. CDR3 in DNA: TGCAGCGCCGAGGGGCAGGAAGCTTTCTTT.

This clonotype is medium-sized within its sample. The chain carries TRBV28 and TRBJ1-6; 7 positions agree with TRBD1. The V gene's germline CDR1 is MDHEN and CDR2 SYDVKM. Trimming at V came to 5 bases and at J to 7 bases, leaving 8 bases not matched to a gene. This CDR3 is built from 15 residues. The CDR3 sequence is CASSTNRGGNSPLHF. DNA for the CDR3: TGTGCCAGCAGTACAAACAGGGGCGGGAATTCACCCCTCCACTTT. The whole variable domain, filled in from reference TRBV28 and TRBJ1-6, reads DVKVTQSSRYLVKRTGEKVFLECVQDMDHENMFWYRQDPGLGLRLIYFSYDVKMKEKGDIPEGYSVSREKKERFSLILESASTNQTSMYLCASSTNRGGNSPLHFGNGTRLTVT.

The table lists this clonotype with many counts. The chain has TRBV7-2 and TRBJ2-3; 8 nucleotides align to TRBD2. The length of the CDR3 is 15 residues. Germline V gene lookup returns CDR1 SGHTA and CDR2 FQGNSA. V dropped 3 bases and J dropped 5; count of bases not matched to a gene: 7. CDR3 in amino acids: CASSLSGSSGDTQYF. For the CDR3, the DNA is TGTGCCAGCAGCTTGAGCGGGAGTAGCGGAGATACGCAGTATTTT.

The sample holds many counts of this clonotype. DNA for the CDR3: TGTGCCAGCAGTTCCTCCTCCGGGACGCTCTACGAGCAGTACTTC. Protein product: CASSSSSGTLYEQYF. This chain links TRBV28 with TRBJ2-7; D tentatively fits TRBD1 or TRBD2 (5 bases each). The V gene lost 4 bases and the J gene lost 3 bases, with 16 bases spanning the gap. Germline V gives CDR1 MDHEN, CDR2 SYDVKM. This CDR3 is built from 15 residues.

To note about this clonotype: The junction does not match germline at one end; this may be a read error. The chain has TRBV7-2 and TRBJ2-6; D gene ambiguous. The CDR3 spans 15 residues. Per germline, CDR1 SGHTA and CDR2 FQGNSA. The CDR3 protein is CVSSALLSGVNVLTF. CDR3 coding DNA: TGTGTCAGCAGCGCCCTTCTCTCTGGGGTCAACGTCCTGACTTTC.

At least ten counts were recorded for this clonotype. The rearrangement links TRBV28 to TRBJ1-4; the match to TRBD1 covers 7 bases. CDR1 is MDHEN and CDR2 is SYDVKM in the germline V gene. The CDR3 loop spans 14 amino acids. Trimming took 5 bases from V and 6 from J; bases not matched to a gene: 6. The CDR3 nucleotides read TGTGCCAGCAGTCCCGGGACAGTAGATGAAAAACTGTTTTTT. Translated, it gives CASSPGTVDEKLFF. Complete variable domain (other parts from reference TRBV28 and TRBJ1-4): DVKVTQSSRYLVKRTGEKVFLECVQDMDHENMFWYRQDPGLGLRLIYFSYDVKMKEKGDIPEGYSVSREKKERFSLILESASTNQTSMYLCASSPGTVDEKLFFGSGTQLSVL.

This clonotype was seen at least ten times. The rearrangement links TRBV11-2 to TRBJ2-5, with no clear D. In germline, CDR1 is SGHAT, CDR2 FQNNGV. V was pared by 7 bases and J by 0 bases, with 12 bases between. The length of the CDR3 is 14 residues. CDR3 nucleotides: TGTGCCAGCACCCCAGCGATTCACCAAGAGACCCAGTACTTC. Amino acid sequence: CASTPAIHQETQYF.

There are many counts of this clonotype. V and J are TRBV20-1 and TRBJ2-3; D is unresolved. The germline CDR1 and CDR2 sequences are DFQATT and SNEGSKA (reference sequence). This CDR3 is 10 amino acids long. CDR3 region: CMASTDTQYF. In DNA form, the CDR3 reads TGCATGGCTAGCACAGATACGCAGTATTTT.

This clonotype ranks as medium-sized. The V and J genes are TRBV7-2 and TRBJ1-4; D is perhaps TRBD1 (6 bases). Germline V gene sequence: CDR1 SGHTA, CDR2 FQGNSA. Deletions cut 1 base from V and 4 bases from J, with 10 bases between. This CDR3 contains 15 residues. CDR3 protein: CASSLDGTSNEKLFF. Here the CDR3 DNA reads TGTGCCAGCAGCTTAGATGGGACAAGTAATGAAAAACTGTTTTTT. The full variable domain, with the rest looked up from reference TRBV7-2 and TRBJ1-4, is GAGVSQSPSNKVTEKGKDVELRCDPISGHTALYWYRQSLGQGLEFLIYFQGNSAPDKSGLPSDRFSAERTGGSVSTLTIQRTQQEDSAVYLCASSLDGTSNEKLFFGSGTQLSVL.

This clonotype has ten or more counts. The CDR3 region is CASAPGLSTDTQYF. CDR3 bases: TGTGCCAGCGCCCCCGGGCTGAGCACAGATACGCAGTATTTT. The chain is built from TRBV2 and TRBJ2-3, with D unresolved. V dropped 8 bases and J dropped 0 bases, with 12 bases sitting between them. Germline V gives CDR1 SNHLY, CDR2 FYNNEI. The CDR3 is 14 amino acids.

This clonotype was seen many times. The J gene is TRBJ1-1, the V gene TRBV20-1, with a weak D call TRBD1 (5 bases). Germline values: CDR1 DFQATT, CDR2 SNEGSKA (reference sequence). This CDR3 region has 12 residues. V gave up 3 bases and J gave up 1 base, with 6 bases separating them. The CDR3 DNA follows: TGCAGTGCTAGGGGGGGGAACACTGAAGCTTTCTTT. This sequence encodes CSARGGNTEAFF.